This TCR beta chain stems from a study of blood T cell repertoires in COVID-19 (dated by TCRdb to 2020 to 2022). Looking at the study overall: Samples from collaborators originated in the United States, Italy and Spain and spanned both the acute and convalescent phases of COVID-19. The material from the prospective study consisted of cDNA or gDNA derived from T cells, B-cell-depleted T cells, or PBMCs. Deeply sampled blood TCRbeta repertoires from subjects exposed to, actively infected with, or recovered from COVID-19 were included in the dataset. A freely available public database, intended as a resource for researchers studying the immune response to SARS-CoV-2, is where the repertoires were released. The samples were drawn from the first 160 participants of the ongoing ImmuneRACE study and from 1,254 subjects provided by 6 global collaborators. Nearly every sample came with metadata listing a de-identified subject ID, COVID-19 status, age in years and sex. Where HLA class I and class II types were available, the types were taken from metadata supplied by the sample provider, not from assay-based typing.

Findings and caveats that apply to the study as a whole: The amount of clinical and demographic metadata varied by source and participant and was provided uncurated.

Concerning this clone itself: The target of this receptor is not known. No much larger clonotype is one base removed from it; base qualities were not supplied.

The immunoSEQ Assay, a bias-controlled multiplex PCR, was used to amplify TCRbeta CDR3 regions from genomic DNA. The published analysis was carried out like this. Within the assay, amplification of reference gene primers was used to estimate how many nucleated cells each sample contained. To quantify the absolute abundance of each unique TCRbeta CDR3 rearrangement, sequence reads were collapsed and filtered. Productive Simpson clonality was computed per sample as the square root of Simpson's diversity index over productive rearrangements. The clones in this table, taken by TCRdb from immuneACCESS, are in-frame only. Not every clone is retained; where verified, under half of the shortfall comes from an unresolved V gene, and the cause of the rest is unknown. V, J and clone size are taken as reported in that table, and D and trimming were inferred from the DNA itself. The sample includes roughly 140,000 clones, with roughly 76% observed a single time. Roughly 8.3% of the sample comes from the top ten.

The collaborating institutions used their own protocols to collect whole blood in K2EDTA tubes. For TCRbeta analysis, collaborators shipped samples as frozen whole blood, isolated PBMCs, or DNA extracted from either of those sample types. Sequencing input: peripheral blood. This sequence originates from a human donor with acute or convalescent COVID-19. The donor label of this sample is uncertain.

CDR3 loop: CASSFGDTSYEQYF. The DNA sequence is given as TGTGCCAGCAGTTTTGGTGACACCTCCTACGAGCAGTACTTC. The chain uses TRBV27 and TRBJ2-7, with the identity of the D gene unclear. The CDR3 numbers 14 residues from cysteine through phenylalanine. Of all the DNA, just the CDR3 is kept, 42 bases in frame from base 1. CDR1 MNHEY and CDR2 SMNVEV are derived from the germline V gene (reference sequence). The germline ends are 9 bases apart after V is trimmed by 3 bases and J by 0 bases.